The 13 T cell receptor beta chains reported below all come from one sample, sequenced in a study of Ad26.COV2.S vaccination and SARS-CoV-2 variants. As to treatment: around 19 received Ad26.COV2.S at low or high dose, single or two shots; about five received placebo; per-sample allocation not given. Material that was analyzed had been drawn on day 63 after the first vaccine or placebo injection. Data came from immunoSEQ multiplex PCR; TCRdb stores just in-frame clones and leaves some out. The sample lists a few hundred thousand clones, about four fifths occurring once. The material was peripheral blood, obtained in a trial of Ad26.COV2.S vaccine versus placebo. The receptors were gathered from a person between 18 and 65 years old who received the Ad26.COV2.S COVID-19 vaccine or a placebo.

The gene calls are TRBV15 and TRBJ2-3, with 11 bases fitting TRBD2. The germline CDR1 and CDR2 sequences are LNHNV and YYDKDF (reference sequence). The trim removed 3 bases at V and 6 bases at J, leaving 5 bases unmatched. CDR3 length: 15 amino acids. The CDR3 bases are TGTGCCACCAGCAGTAGCGGGGGGGCCATGGATACGCAGTATTTT. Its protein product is CATSSSGGAMDTQYF.

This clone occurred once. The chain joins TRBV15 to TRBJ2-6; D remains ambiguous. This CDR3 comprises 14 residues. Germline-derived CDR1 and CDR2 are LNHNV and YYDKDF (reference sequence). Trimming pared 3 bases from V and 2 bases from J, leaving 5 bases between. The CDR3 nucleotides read TGTGCCACCAGCAGCCGTCCTGGGGCCAACGTCCTGACTTTC. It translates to CATSSRPGANVLTF.

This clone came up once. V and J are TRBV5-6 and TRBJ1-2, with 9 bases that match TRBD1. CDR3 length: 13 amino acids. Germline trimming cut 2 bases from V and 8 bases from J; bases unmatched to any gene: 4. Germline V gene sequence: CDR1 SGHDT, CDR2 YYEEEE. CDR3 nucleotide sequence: TGTGCCAGCAGCTTAAGACAGGGGGGCGGCTACACCTTC. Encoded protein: CASSLRQGGGYTF.

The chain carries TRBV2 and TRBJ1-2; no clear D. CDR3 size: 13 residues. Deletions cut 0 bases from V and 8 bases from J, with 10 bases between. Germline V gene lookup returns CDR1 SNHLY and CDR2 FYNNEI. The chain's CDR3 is CASSEALRGGYTF. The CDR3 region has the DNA TGTGCCAGCAGTGAAGCGCTTCGAGGGGGCTACACCTTC.

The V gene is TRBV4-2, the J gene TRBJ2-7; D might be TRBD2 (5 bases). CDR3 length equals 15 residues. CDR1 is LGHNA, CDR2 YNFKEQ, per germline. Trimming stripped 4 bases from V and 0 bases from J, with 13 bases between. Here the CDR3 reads CASSPASGSSYEQYF. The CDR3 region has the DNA TGTGCCAGCAGCCCCGCCTCGGGGAGCTCCTACGAGCAGTACTTC.

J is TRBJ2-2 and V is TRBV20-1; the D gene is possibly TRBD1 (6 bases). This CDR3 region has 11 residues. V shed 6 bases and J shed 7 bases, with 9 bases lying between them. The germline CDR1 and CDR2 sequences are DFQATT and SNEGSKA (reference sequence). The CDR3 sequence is CSARTVGELFF. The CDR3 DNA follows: TGCAGTGCCCGGACAGTCGGGGAGCTGTTTTTT.

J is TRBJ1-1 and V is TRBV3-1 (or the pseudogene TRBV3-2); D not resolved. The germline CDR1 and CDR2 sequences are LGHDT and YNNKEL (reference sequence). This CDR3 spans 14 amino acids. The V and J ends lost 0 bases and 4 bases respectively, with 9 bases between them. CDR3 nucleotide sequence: TGTGCCAGCAGCCAAGATTTTAGACTCACTGAAGCTTTCTTT. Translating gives CASSQDFRLTEAFF.

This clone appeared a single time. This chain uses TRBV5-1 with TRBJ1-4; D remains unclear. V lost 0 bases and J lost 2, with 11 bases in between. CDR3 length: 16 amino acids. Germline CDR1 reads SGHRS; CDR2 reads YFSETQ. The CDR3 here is CASSLGLGHTNEKLFF. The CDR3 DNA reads TGCGCCAGCAGCTTGGGCCTCGGCCACACTAATGAAAAACTGTTTTTT.

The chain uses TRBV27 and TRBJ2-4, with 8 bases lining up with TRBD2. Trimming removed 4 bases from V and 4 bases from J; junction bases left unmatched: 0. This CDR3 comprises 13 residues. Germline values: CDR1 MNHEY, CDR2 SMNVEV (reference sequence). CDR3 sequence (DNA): TGTGCCAGCAGTTCTAGCGGGAAAAACATTCAGTACTTC. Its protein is CASSSSGKNIQYF.

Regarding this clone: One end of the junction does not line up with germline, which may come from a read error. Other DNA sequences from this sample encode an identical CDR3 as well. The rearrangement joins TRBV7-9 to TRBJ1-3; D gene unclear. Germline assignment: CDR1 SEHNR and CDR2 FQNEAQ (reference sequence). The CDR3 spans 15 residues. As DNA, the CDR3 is TGTGCTAGCAGCTTAAACTCTCTGTCTGGAAACACCATATATTTT. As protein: CASSLNSLSGNTIYF.

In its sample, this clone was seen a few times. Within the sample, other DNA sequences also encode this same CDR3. CDR3 DNA: TGTGCCAGCTCACTCGGGACAGACTACGAGCAGTACTTC. Translation gives CASSLGTDYEQYF. The chain recombines TRBV18 with TRBJ2-7; the match to TRBD1 covers 7 bases. J was trimmed by 3 bases and V by 4 bases; bases with no gene match: 3. Germline V gene data show CDR1 as KGHSH and CDR2 as LQKENI. This CDR3 has 13 residues.

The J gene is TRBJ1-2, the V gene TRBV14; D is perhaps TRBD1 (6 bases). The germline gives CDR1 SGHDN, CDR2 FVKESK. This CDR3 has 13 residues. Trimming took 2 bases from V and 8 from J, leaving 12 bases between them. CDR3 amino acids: CASSQHGTIGYTF. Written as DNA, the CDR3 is TGTGCCAGCAGCCAACATGGGACAATCGGCTACACCTTC.

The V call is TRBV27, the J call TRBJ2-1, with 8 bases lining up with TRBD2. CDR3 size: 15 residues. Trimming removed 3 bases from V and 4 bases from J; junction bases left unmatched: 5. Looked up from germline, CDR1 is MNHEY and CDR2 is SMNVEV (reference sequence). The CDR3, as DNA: TGTGCCAGCAGTTTTGGCGGGAGGCGGTACAATGAGCAGTTCTTC. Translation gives CASSFGGRRYNEQFF.